This T cell receptor (beta chain) was sequenced in a study of T cell changes during pregnancy in multiple sclerosis. This CDR3 has 16 amino acids. The germline V and J ends were trimmed by 4 bases and 5 bases, with 21 bases remaining between them. Germline V lookup: CDR1 SGHRS, CDR2 YFSETQ. Generated by immunoSEQ multiplex PCR, the TCRdb table keeps only in-frame clones and is missing some. This sample has around 63,000 clones, with approximately 90% found just once. This chain links TRBV5-1 with TRBJ2-5; possible D gene TRBD2, 6 bases. The sample in question was peripheral blood, obtained after pregnancy. The sequence derives from a female donor with multiple sclerosis, enrolled in a pregnancy study. This CDR3 is CASSQDYGDRGETQYF. The DNA for the CDR3 is TGCGCCAGCAGCCAGGACTATGGGGACCGAGGGGAGACCCAGTACTTC.